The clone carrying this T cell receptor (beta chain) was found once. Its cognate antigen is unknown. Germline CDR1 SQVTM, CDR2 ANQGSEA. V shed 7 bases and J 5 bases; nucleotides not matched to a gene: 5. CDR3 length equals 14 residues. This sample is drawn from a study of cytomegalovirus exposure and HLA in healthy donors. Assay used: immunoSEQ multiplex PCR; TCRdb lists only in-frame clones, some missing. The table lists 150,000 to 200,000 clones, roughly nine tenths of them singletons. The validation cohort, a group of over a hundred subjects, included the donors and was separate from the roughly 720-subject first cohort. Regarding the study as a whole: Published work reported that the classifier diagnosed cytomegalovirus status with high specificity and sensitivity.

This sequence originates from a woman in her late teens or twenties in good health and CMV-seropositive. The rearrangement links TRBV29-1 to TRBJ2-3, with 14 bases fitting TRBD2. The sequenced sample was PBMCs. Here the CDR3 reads CSGGLAGVGDTQYF. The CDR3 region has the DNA TGCAGCGGGGGACTAGCGGGGGTGGGAGATACGCAGTATTTT.